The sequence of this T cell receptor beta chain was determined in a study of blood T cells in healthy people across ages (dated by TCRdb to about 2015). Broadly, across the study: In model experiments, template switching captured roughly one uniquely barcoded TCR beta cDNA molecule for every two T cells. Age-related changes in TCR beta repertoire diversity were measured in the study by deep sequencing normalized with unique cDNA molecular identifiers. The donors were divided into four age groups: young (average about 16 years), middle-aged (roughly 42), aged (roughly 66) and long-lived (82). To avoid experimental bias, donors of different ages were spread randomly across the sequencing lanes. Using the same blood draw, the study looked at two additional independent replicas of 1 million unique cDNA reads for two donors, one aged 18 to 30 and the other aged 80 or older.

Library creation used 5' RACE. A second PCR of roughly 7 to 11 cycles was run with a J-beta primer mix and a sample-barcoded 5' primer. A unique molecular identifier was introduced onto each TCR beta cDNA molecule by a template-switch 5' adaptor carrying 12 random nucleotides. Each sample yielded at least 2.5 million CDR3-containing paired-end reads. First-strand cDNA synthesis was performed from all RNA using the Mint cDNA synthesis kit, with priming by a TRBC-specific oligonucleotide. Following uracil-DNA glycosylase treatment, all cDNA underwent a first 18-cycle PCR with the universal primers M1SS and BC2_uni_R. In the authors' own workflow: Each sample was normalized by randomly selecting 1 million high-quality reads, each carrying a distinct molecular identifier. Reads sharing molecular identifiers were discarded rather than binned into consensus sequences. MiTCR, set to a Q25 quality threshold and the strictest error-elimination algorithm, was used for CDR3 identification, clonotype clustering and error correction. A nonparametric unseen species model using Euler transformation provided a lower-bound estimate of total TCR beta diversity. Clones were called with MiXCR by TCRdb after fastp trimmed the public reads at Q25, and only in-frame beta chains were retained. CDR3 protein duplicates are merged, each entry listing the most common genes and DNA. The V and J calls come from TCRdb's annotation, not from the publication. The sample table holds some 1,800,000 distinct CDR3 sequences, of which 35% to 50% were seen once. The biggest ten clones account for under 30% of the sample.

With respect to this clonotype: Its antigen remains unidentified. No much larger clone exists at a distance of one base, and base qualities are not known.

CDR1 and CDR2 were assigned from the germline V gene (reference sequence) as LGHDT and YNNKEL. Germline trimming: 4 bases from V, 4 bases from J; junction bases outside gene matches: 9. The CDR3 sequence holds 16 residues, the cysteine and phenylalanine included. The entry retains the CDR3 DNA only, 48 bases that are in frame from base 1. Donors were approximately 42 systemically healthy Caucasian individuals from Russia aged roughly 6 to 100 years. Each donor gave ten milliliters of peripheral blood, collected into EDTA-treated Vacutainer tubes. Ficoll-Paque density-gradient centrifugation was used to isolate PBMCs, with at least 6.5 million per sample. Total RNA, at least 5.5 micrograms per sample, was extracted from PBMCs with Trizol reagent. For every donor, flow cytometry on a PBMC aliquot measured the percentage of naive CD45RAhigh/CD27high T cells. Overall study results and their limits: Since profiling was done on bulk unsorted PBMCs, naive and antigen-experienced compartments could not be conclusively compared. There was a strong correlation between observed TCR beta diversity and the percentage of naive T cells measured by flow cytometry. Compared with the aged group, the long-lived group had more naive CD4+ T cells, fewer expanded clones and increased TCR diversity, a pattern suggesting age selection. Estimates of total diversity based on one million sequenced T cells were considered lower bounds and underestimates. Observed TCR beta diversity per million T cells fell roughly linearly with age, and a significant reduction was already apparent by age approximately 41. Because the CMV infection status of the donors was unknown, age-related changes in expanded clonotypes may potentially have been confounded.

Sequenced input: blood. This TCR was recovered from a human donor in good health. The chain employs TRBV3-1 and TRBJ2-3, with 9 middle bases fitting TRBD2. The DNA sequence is TGTGCCAGCAGCCGCGGACTAGCGCTTGGATCAGATACGCAGTATTTT. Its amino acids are CASSRGLALGSDTQYF.